This note documents a single TCR beta chain sequence. Antigen: not known. These data are taken from a study of graft-versus-host responses after intestinal transplantation. Study in general: The transplants performed in recipients were multivisceral, liver-intestinal, or isolated intestinal. Each recipient received anti-thymocyte globulin induction, then tacrolimus and steroids for about 3 years.

Some clones are missing from TCRdb's copy, which holds only in-frame ones; the method was immunoSEQ multiplex PCR. The table lists about 85,000 clones, approximately 90% of them singletons. Looked up from germline, CDR1 is LNHNV and CDR2 is YYDKDF (reference sequence). This CDR3 is 15 amino acids long. With 1 base clipped from V and 8 bases from J, the junction kept 8 bases outside the gene matches. Overall study findings and caveats: There was an association between peak levels of circulating GvH clones and early post-transplant HvG declines.

The input for sequencing was unstimulated CD8+ T cells sorted from spleen or lymph node cells, taken before transplant. The sequence came from a human donor who was the organ donor for an intestinal transplant. The chain recombines TRBV15 with TRBJ2-1; TRBD1 matches 7 bases. The CDR3, as DNA: TGTGCCACCAGCAGAGGAGAGACAGGGCGACATGAGCAGTTCTTC. The encoded protein is CATSRGETGRHEQFF.